Listed below are T cell receptor beta chains from one sample, sequenced in a study of blood T cell repertoires in COVID-19. Profiling relied on immunoSEQ multiplex PCR, and the TCRdb table lists in-frame clones only, not all of them. Of 200,000 to 300,000 clones listed, 85% are singletons. The sample was peripheral blood. The source of these receptors is a woman aged 55-69 years with active or convalescent COVID-19. Both conserved end residues are part of each CDR3. The D gene is left open where the match is weak. Part of the rows lack a size; the others show once, few, many or a class for expanded clones.

len | d_gene | j_gene | abundance | v_gene | CDR3nt | CDR3aa
13 | . | TRBJ2-7 | . | TRBV5-1 | TGCGCCAGCAGCTTAAGGGGGAACTACGAGCAGTACTTC | CASSLRGNYEQYF
15 | TRBD1 | TRBJ1-1 | . | TRBV7-9 | TGTGCCAGCAGCTTAGCCCTGGACAGGATCACTGAAGCTTTCTTT | CASSLALDRITEAFF
16 | TRBD2 | TRBJ2-7 | . | TRBV7-2 | TGTGCCAGCAGCCCCCTCTGGGCGAGCGGGACCAACGAGCAGTACTTC | CASSPLWASGTNEQYF
16 | . | TRBJ2-2 | . | TRBV28 | TGTGCCAGCAGTTTAGATCCAGGGGTAAAGACCGGGGAGCTGTTTTTT | CASSLDPGVKTGELFF
15 | . | TRBJ2-3 | . | TRBV19 | TGTGCCAGTACCGCTCAATCGGGTAGCACAGATACGCAGTATTTT | CASTAQSGSTDTQYF
16 | TRBD1 | TRBJ2-1 | . | TRBV10-1 | TGCGCCAGCAGCCCTAGGGGGACAGGGGGACTGAATGAGCAGTTCTTC | CASSPRGTGGLNEQFF
15 | . | TRBJ2-1 | . | TRBV24-1 | TGTGCCACCAGTGACAGACTTGCCGTCGGCGGTGAGCAGTTCTTC | CATSDRLAVGGEQFF
11 | . | TRBJ1-2 | . | TRBV29-1 | TGCAGCGTTGAAGGGGGAGGGGGCTACACCTTC | CSVEGGGGYTF
15 | . | TRBJ1-5 | . | TRBV20-1 | TGCAGTGCTAGTTCCGGGTTTAATAGCAATCAGCCCCAGCATTTT | CSASSGFNSNQPQHF
14 | . | TRBJ1-1 | once | TRBV9 | TGTGCCAGCAGCCCGCGGGGTGAACACACTGAAGCTTTCTTT | CASSPRGEHTEAFF
15 | TRBD1 | TRBJ1-2 | . | TRBV2 | TGTGCCAGCAGTGTAGACAGGGGGCTTAACTATGGCTACACCTTC | CASSVDRGLNYGYTF
14 | . | TRBJ2-5 | . | TRBV11-2 | TGTGCCAGCAGCCCCGGGGACTACCAAGAGACCCAGTACTTC | CASSPGDYQETQYF
12 | TRBD2 | TRBJ2-1 | . | TRBV9 | TGTGCCAGCAGCGGGACTAGCGGGAGACAGTTCTTC | CASSGTSGRQFF
13 | TRBD1 | TRBJ2-7 | few | TRBV18 | TGTGCCAGCTCACCGGGACAGGTCTACGAGCAGTACTTC | CASSPGQVYEQYF
15 | TRBD1 | TRBJ2-7 | few | TRBV9 | TGTGCCAGCAGCGCACACAGGGGTCTACAGAACGAGCAGTACTTC | CASSAHRGLQNEQYF